This is a list of T cell receptor beta chains from one sample in a study of cytomegalovirus exposure and HLA in healthy donors. TCRdb's copy holds only in-frame clones and misses some; the assay was immunoSEQ multiplex PCR. This sample has around 69,000 clones, with around 70% found just once. The sequencing sample was made of PBMCs. The source is a man aged 40-49 years in good health and CMV-seropositive. The CDR3 runs from the conserved cysteine through the conserved F or W. The order of the fields is V gene, clone size, J gene, D gene, CDR3 DNA, CDR3 protein. The D gene is left open where the match is weak. Not all rows give a size; the values are once, few, many and, for expanded clones, a class.

>TRBV19|.|TRBJ2-1|TRBD1
TGTGCCAGTAGTATCACTAGACAGGGAATGGGCTACAATGAGCAGTTCTTC
CASSITRQGMGYNEQFF
>TRBV7-6|few|TRBJ1-3|.
TGTGCCAGCAGCTTAACCGAGGCGGGAAACACCATATATTTT
CASSLTEAGNTIYF
>TRBV9|.|TRBJ1-1|.
TGTGCCAGCAGCGTAGTGGCAGAAACTGAAGCTTTCTTT
CASSVVAETEAFF
>TRBV19|.|TRBJ1-5|.
TGTGCCAGTAGTTCCGACAGGAGAAGCAATCAGCCCCAGCATTTT
CASSSDRRSNQPQHF
>TRBV7-3|.|TRBJ1-2|TRBD1
TGTGCCAGCAGCCACGGACAGGGGAACTATGGCTACACCTTC
CASSHGQGNYGYTF
>TRBV6-1|.|TRBJ1-5|.
TGTGCCAGCAGCGACTCCCGACATCAGCCCCAGCATTTT
CASSDSRHQPQHF
>TRBV13|.|TRBJ2-7|TRBD2
TGTGCCAGCAGCTCCCAAAACGTAGCGGGCGAGCAGTACTTC
CASSSQNVAGEQYF
>TRBV29-1|.|TRBJ1-2|TRBD1
TGCAGCGTTGCACAGGGGGCTAGTGGCTACACCTTC
CSVAQGASGYTF
>TRBV6-6|few|TRBJ1-2|TRBD1
TGTGCCAGCAGCTACGGACAGGGTGGCTACACCTTC
CASSYGQGGYTF
>TRBV5-5|.|TRBJ1-5|TRBD1
TGTGCCAGCAGCTTGAGGAGGTGGACAGGGGCGATTCAGCCCCAGCATTTT
CASSLRRWTGAIQPQHF
>TRBV19|.|TRBJ2-3|.
TGTGCCAGTAGTGGAACTAGAGCAGATACGCAGTATTTT
CASSGTRADTQYF
>TRBV7-2|.|TRBJ1-6|.
TGTGCCAGCACCCGGACAGTTCCTTATAATTCACCCCTCCACTTT
CASTRTVPYNSPLHF
>TRBV27|.|TRBJ1-5|.
TGTGCCAGCAGTTTATTAGCAGGGAGCAATCAGCCCCAGCATTTT
CASSLLAGSNQPQHF
>TRBV5-4|.|TRBJ1-1|.
TGTGCCAGCAGCCCCGTGTGGACAGAAGAAGCTTTCTTT
CASSPVWTEEAFF
>TRBV5-1|.|TRBJ1-5|.
TGCGCCATCTCAATACGGAGTGTAAGCAATCAGCCCCAGCATTTT
CAISIRSVSNQPQHF
>TRBV19|.|TRBJ2-1|TRBD2
TGTGCCAGTAGTACTGGACTAGCGGTACCATACAATGAGCAGTTCTTC
CASSTGLAVPYNEQFF
>TRBV5-1|once|TRBJ2-2|TRBD2
TGCGCCAGCAGTCCTAGCGGGGGCCCTCCCGGGGAGCTGTTTTTT
CASSPSGGPPGELFF
>TRBV5-1|.|TRBJ2-2|TRBD1
TGCGCCAGCAGCTCCTGGACAGGGGGTACCGGGGAGCTGTTTTTT
CASSSWTGGTGELFF
>TRBV18|.|TRBJ1-1|.
TGTGCCAGCTCACCACCCCACAGCCTACCGGGGTACACTGAAGCTTTCTTT
CASSPPHSLPGYTEAFF
>TRBV7-9|.|TRBJ1-4|.
TGTGCCAGCAGCTTAGCACAGGAATTTTTT
CASSLAQEFF
>TRBV5-1|.|TRBJ2-3|TRBD1
TGCGCCAGCAGCTTGCGGACAGGGGGCACAGATACGCAGTATTTT
CASSLRTGGTDTQYF
>TRBV9|.|TRBJ2-7|TRBD1
TGTGCCAGCAGCCCTCCCGGGACAGTCCCCAACGAGCAGTACTTC
CASSPPGTVPNEQYF
>TRBV6-5|.|TRBJ2-3|.
TGTGCCAGCAGTTACTCGTACAGCCGCACAGATACGCAGTATTTT
CASSYSYSRTDTQYF
>TRBV27|few|TRBJ1-1|.
TGTGCCAGCAGTTTCAGAAAGGGGGAGATTGAAAACACTGAAGCTTTCTTT
CASSFRKGEIENTEAFF
>TRBV19|.|TRBJ2-7|TRBD1
TGTGCCAGTAGTCCTGGGACAGGCTACGAGCAGTACTTC
CASSPGTGYEQYF
>TRBV5-6|.|TRBJ1-2|.
TGTGCCAGCAGCTTGGCGGGGGGAGGAGGCTACACCTTC
CASSLAGGGGYTF
>TRBV11-3|.|TRBJ2-3|.
TGTGCCAGCAGCGGGGCAGGGTCCGATACGCAGTATTTT
CASSGAGSDTQYF
>TRBV5-6|.|TRBJ2-2|.
TGTGCCAGCAGCTTGGGGGGGCTGAACACCGGGGAGCTGTTTTTT
CASSLGGLNTGELFF
>TRBV19|.|TRBJ1-2|TRBD1
TGTGCCAGTGACAGGGCCGGATCCTATGGCTACACCTTC
CASDRAGSYGYTF
>TRBV10-1|.|TRBJ1-1|TRBD1
TGCGCCAGCAGTGAGGCGGACAGGATGAACACTGAAGCTTTCTTT
CASSEADRMNTEAFF
>TRBV7-3|.|TRBJ2-2|TRBD2
TGTGCCAGCAGCCCTCGGGAAGGGAGGGACACCGGGGAGCTGTTTTTT
CASSPREGRDTGELFF
>TRBV15|.|TRBJ2-7|.
TGTGCCACCAGCGGAACAGGGGAGCGGGCCTACGAGCAGTACTTC
CATSGTGERAYEQYF
>TRBV5-4|few|TRBJ2-5|TRBD2
TGTGCCAGCAGCTTGATCAGCGGGGGGGCTGTAAAGACCCAGTACTTC
CASSLISGGAVKTQYF
>TRBV2|.|TRBJ1-1|.
TGTGCCAGCAGGACAGGCCTGAACACTGAAGCTTTCTTC
CASRTGLNTEAFF
>TRBV28|.|TRBJ1-2|.
TGTGCCAGCAGCGACAGTAACTATGGCTACACCTTC
CASSDSNYGYTF
>TRBV5-4|.|TRBJ2-1|.
TGTGCCAGCAGCGCCTATTCGGGTGAGCAGTTCTTC
CASSAYSGEQFF
>TRBV7-9|few|TRBJ1-1|.
TGTGCCAGCAGGGAAGGGGAGAACACTGAAGCTTTCTTT
CASREGENTEAFF
>TRBV5-1|.|TRBJ2-1|TRBD1
TGCGCCAGCAGCCTGCCAAGGACAGGTCGATCCTACAATGAGCAGTTCTTC
CASSLPRTGRSYNEQFF
>TRBV7-3|.|TRBJ1-1|.
TGTGCCAGCAGCTTAATGCCAGTTAACACTGAAGCTTTCTTT
CASSLMPVNTEAFF
>TRBV7-8|.|TRBJ2-1|TRBD2
TGTGCCAGCAGCTTAGTAATTCCGGGGGGACTAGCGGGAGTAATCAATGAGCAGTTCTTC
CASSLVIPGGLAGVINEQFF
>TRBV6-1|.|TRBJ1-1|.
TGTGCCAGCAGTGAAAGGGGAGGGAGTACTGAAGCTTTCTTT
CASSERGGSTEAFF
>TRBV6-4|.|TRBJ1-1|TRBD1
TGTGCCAGCAAGAGGACAGGGGCCGACACTGAAGCTTTCTTT
CASKRTGADTEAFF
>TRBV7-8|once|TRBJ2-1|.
TGTGCCAGCAGCTTAGTAACACAAAGGCCAGGGGCCTACAATGAGCAGTTCTTC
CASSLVTQRPGAYNEQFF